These T cell receptor beta chains were read from a single sample in a study of T cells after yellow fever vaccination. MiXCR, applied by TCRdb to the 5' RACE reads, yields one record per CDR3 protein. The table includes hundreds of thousands of distinct CDR3 sequences, approximately 13% detected once. The sequenced sample was PBMCs, obtained on the day of the yellow fever booster vaccination. Receptor source: a man aged 25-40 years who received the YFV17D yellow fever vaccine. Both conserved end residues are part of each CDR3. Each record gives: J gene, clone size, V gene, D gene, CDR3 DNA, CDR3 protein. A D gene is named only where the DNA matches it firmly. Only some rows state a clone size, as once, few, many or a class for expanded clones.

>TRBJ2-1|many|TRBV7-2|-
TGTGCCAGCAGCCAAGGGGCGGACAATGAGCAGTTCTTC
CASSQGADNEQFF
>TRBJ2-1|few|TRBV5-6|TRBD2
TGTGCCAGCAGCAATAGCGGGTTGGGAGACAATGAGCAGTTCTTC
CASSNSGLGDNEQFF
>TRBJ2-3|few|TRBV25-1|-
TGTGCCAGCAGTGGGACATCAGATACGCAGTATTTT
CASSGTSDTQYF
>TRBJ2-7|few|TRBV20-1|-
TGCAGTGCTAACCCCGGTGGGGCGTACGGGCAGTACTTC
CSANPGGAYGQYF
>TRBJ2-1|few|TRBV5-1|-
TGCGCCAGCAGCTTGGAGAGCGAGCAGTTCTTC
CASSLESEQFF
>TRBJ2-5|-|TRBV5-1|TRBD2
TGCGCCAGCAGCTCAATGGGACTAGCGGGAGCGGAGACCCAGTACTTC
CASSSMGLAGAETQYF
>TRBJ2-3|-|TRBV11-2|TRBD2
TGTGCCAGCAGCTCTTTACAGCGGGGAGGGATGGATACGCAGTATTTT
CASSSLQRGGMDTQYF
>TRBJ2-7|few|TRBV19|-
TGTGCCAGTAGGACCTCCGGGACGGGGGCCTACGAGCAGTACTTC
CASRTSGTGAYEQYF
>TRBJ1-1|few|TRBV5-1|-
TGCGCCAGCAGCTTGGAGACATGGAGCACTGAAGCTTTCTTT
CASSLETWSTEAFF
>TRBJ1-2|-|TRBV19|-
TGTGCCAGTAGTATCACAGGAGCTAACTATGGCTACACCTTC
CASSITGANYGYTF
>TRBJ1-1|-|TRBV5-5|-
TGTGCCAGCAGCCTGGGGACGGGGACCACTGAAGCTTTCTTT
CASSLGTGTTEAFF